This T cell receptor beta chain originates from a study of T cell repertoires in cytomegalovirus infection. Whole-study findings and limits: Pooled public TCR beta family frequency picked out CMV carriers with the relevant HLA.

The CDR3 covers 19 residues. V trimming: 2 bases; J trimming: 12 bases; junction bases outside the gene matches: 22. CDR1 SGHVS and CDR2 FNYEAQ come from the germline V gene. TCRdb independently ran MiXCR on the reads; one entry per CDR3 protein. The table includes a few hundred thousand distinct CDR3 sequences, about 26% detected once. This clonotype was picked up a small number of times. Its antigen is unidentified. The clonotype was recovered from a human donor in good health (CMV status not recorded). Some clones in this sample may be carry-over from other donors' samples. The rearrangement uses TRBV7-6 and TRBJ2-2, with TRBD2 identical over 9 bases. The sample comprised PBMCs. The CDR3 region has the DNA TGTGCCAGCAGCTTAAATTACTACTCGCGGGAGGGCTCCATGATCAAGCTGTTTTTT. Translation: CASSLNYYSREGSMIKLFF.